The 8 T cell receptor beta chains given below trace back to one sample, sequenced in a study of blood T cell repertoires in COVID-19. Assay: immunoSEQ multiplex PCR; the TCRdb copy retains only in-frame clones and omits some. This table has roughly 67,000 clones, 83% appearing once. The sample taken for sequencing was peripheral blood. The receptors were sampled from a woman aged 60 to 75 with acute or convalescent COVID-19.

The V call is TRBV19, the J call TRBJ1-2; D is uncertain. Trimming took off 7 bases at V and 11 bases at J, with 26 bases between the two ends. Germline CDR1 and CDR2: LNHDA and SQIVND (reference sequence). The CDR3 covers 15 residues. CDR3 sequence (DNA): TGTGCCAGTACCGACACTGCGGGTGGAATTCTGGGTTACACCTTC. As protein: CASTDTAGGILGYTF.

This clone was picked up a small number of times. The gene calls are TRBV5-5 and TRBJ2-7; D remains unclear. The V gene lost 0 bases and the J gene lost 3 bases, with 7 bases spanning the gap. Germline assignment: CDR1 SGHKS and CDR2 YYEKEE (reference sequence). CDR3 length: 13 amino acids. CDR3 coding DNA: TGTGCCAGCAGCTTGGGGCTGTACTACGAGCAGTACTTC. Protein: CASSLGLYYEQYF.

The chain recombines TRBV14 with TRBJ2-1; 7 nucleotides match TRBD1. CDR3 length: 16 amino acids. CDR1 SGHDN and CDR2 FVKESK come from the germline V gene. Trimming cost V 4 bases and J 7 bases; bases outside gene matches: 13. CDR3 protein: CASSLLRLQGINEQFF. The CDR3 nucleotides are TGTGCCAGCAGCCTTCTCCGGTTACAGGGGATTAATGAGCAGTTCTTC.

The chain recombines TRBV6-4 with TRBJ1-1; D unclear. The germline V gene encodes CDR1 MRHNA and CDR2 SNTAGT. V lost 2 bases and J lost 1, with 5 bases in between. There are 13 residues in the CDR3. CDR3 DNA sequence: TGTGCCAGCAGTGACAACAGGAACACTGAAGCTTTCTTT. Its protein product is CASSDNRNTEAFF.

The V call is TRBV19, the J call TRBJ1-2; no clear D. Trimming pared 5 bases from V and 4 bases from J, leaving 8 bases between. The CDR3 consists of 12 residues. Per the germline V gene, CDR1 is LNHDA and CDR2 is SQIVND (reference sequence). The chain's CDR3 is CASSGLTYGYTF. The CDR3 nucleotides are TGTGCCAGTAGTGGACTGACCTATGGCTACACCTTC.

V gene TRBV5-1 combines with J gene TRBJ1-5; D remains ambiguous. V shed 5 bases and J shed 6 bases, with 15 bases lying between them. Germline V gives CDR1 SGHRS, CDR2 YFSETQ. The CDR3 extends over 14 amino acids. The CDR3 bases are TGCGCCAGCAGAGAGGGAGAGGGTGGTCAGCCCCAGCATTTT. Translation gives CASREGEGGQPQHF.

V is TRBV3-1 (or the pseudogene TRBV3-2) and J is TRBJ1-6, with TRBD1 matching 7 bases. V shed 1 base and J 4 bases; nucleotides not matched to a gene: 4. Germline values: CDR1 LGHDT, CDR2 YNNKEL (reference sequence). The CDR3 length is 16 residues. The CDR3 region has the DNA TGTGCCAGCAGCCAAGGCCAGGGGGTGTATAATTCACCCCTCCACTTT. This encodes CASSQGQGVYNSPLHF.

The chain has TRBV30 and TRBJ2-4; 9 bases map to TRBD1. Per the germline V gene, CDR1 is GTSNPN and CDR2 is SVGIG (reference sequence). V lost 5 bases, J lost 3 bases, and 8 bases stayed unmatched. The CDR3 covers 15 residues. CDR3: CAWGETGQGKNIQYF. In DNA form, the CDR3 reads TGTGCCTGGGGGGAAACGGGACAGGGCAAAAACATTCAGTACTTC.